Detailed here is one TCR beta chain. The data were taken from a study of blood T cell repertoires in COVID-19. Study context: Samples representing acute and convalescent COVID-19 were sourced from the United States, Italy and Spain. T cells, B-cell-depleted T cells, or PBMCs provided the cDNA or gDNA that served as material.

Per germline, CDR1 SGHRS and CDR2 YFSETQ. V shed 1 base and J shed 6 bases, with 17 bases lying between them. The CDR3 has 16 amino acids. The authors' processing: Estimation of nucleated cell counts was performed using reference gene primer amplification. Assay: immunoSEQ multiplex PCR; the TCRdb copy retains only in-frame clones and omits some. V, J and clone size derive from that table, while D and trimming were established from the DNA sequence. The sample lists about 230,000 clones, 81% seen once, with around 8% in the top ten. The sample was peripheral blood. The sequence derives from an elderly woman with acute or convalescent COVID-19. The chain links TRBV5-1 to TRBJ2-1, with a tentative D call TRBD1 (9 bases). This CDR3 reads CASSLSGGQGGNEQFF. The CDR3 DNA is TGCGCCAGCAGCTTGAGCGGGGGACAGGGAGGCAATGAGCAGTTCTTC.